Below are 30 T cell receptor beta chains sequenced from a single sample in a study of blood T cell repertoires in COVID-19. Measured with immunoSEQ multiplex PCR; TCRdb has only the in-frame clones, and not every one. The sample consists of some 160,000 clones, 80% of them appearing once. Sequencing input: PBMCs or T cells enriched from blood (not recorded which). The source of these receptors is a woman in her sixties who had recovered from COVID-19.

The rearrangement joins TRBV6-5 to TRBJ1-1; TRBD1 is a possible D gene (6 bases). Trimming removed 6 bases at V and 1 base at J, with 12 bases between. Germline values: CDR1 MNHEY, CDR2 SVGAGI. CDR3 length: 14 amino acids. The CDR3 nucleotides read TGTGCCAGCAGGGGTCTACAGGGGAACACTGAAGCTTTCTTT. It yields the protein CASRGLQGNTEAFF.

J is TRBJ2-7 and V is TRBV5-1, with 7 bases aligning to TRBD2. The CDR3 contains 14 residues. Looked up from germline, CDR1 is SGHRS and CDR2 is YFSETQ. The J segment lost 3 bases and the V segment lost 0 bases, leaving 3 bases of the junction unmatched. DNA of the CDR3: TGCGCCAGCAGCTTGGTGGGGGGGATCTACGAGCAGTACTTC. It codes for CASSLVGGIYEQYF.

The chain combines TRBV7-8 with TRBJ2-1, with 9 positions matching TRBD2. Germline CDR1 and CDR2: SGHVS and FQNEAQ. The CDR3 contains 15 residues. V gave up 1 base and J gave up 2 bases; unmatched junction bases: 0. CDR3 in DNA: TGTGCCAGCAGCTTAGTAGCGGGGGCCTACAATGAGCAGTTCTTC. Translating gives CASSLVAGAYNEQFF.

This sequence joins TRBV5-6 and TRBJ2-5; D might be TRBD1 (5 bases). The germline CDR1 and CDR2 sequences are SGHDT and YYEEEE. The V end was cut by 1 base, the J end by 4 bases, with 14 bases between. The CDR3 runs 15 residues. The CDR3 region has the DNA TGTGCCAGCAGCTTGTCCCAGGGCCTAGGAGAGACCCAGTACTTC. Protein product: CASSLSQGLGETQYF.

V and J are TRBV2 and TRBJ2-7; 11 bases fit TRBD2. CDR3 size: 16 residues. Trimming took 4 bases from V and 3 from J; bases not matched to a gene: 8. The germline gives CDR1 SNHLY, CDR2 FYNNEI. CDR3 bases: TGTGCCAGCAGTGTACTAGCGGGGGAGTCGTACTACGAGCAGTACTTC. Translation gives CASSVLAGESYYEQYF.

The chain recombines TRBV14 with TRBJ2-5; 8 bases map to TRBD2. This CDR3 has 17 amino acids. J lost 2 bases, V lost 0 bases, and 8 bases had no gene match. Germline V gene data show CDR1 as SGHDN and CDR2 as FVKESK. The DNA for the CDR3 is TGTGCCAGCAGCCAAGATAAGGGGACTAGAAATCAAGAGACCCAGTACTTC. Translating gives CASSQDKGTRNQETQYF.

This clone was seen ten or more times. The chain joins TRBV7-9 to TRBJ2-1; TRBD2 matches 9 bases. V gave up 1 base and J gave up 7 bases; unmatched junction bases: 5. The germline gives CDR1 SEHNR, CDR2 FQNEAQ (reference sequence). The CDR3 extends over 15 amino acids. The CDR3 protein is CASSLEGLAGNEQFF. The DNA for the CDR3 is TGTGCCAGCAGCTTAGAGGGGCTAGCGGGGAATGAGCAGTTCTTC.

The rearrangement uses TRBV10-1 and TRBJ2-7, with TRBD2 matching over 9 bases. The CDR3 is made up of 16 amino acids. In germline, CDR1 is WNHNN, CDR2 SYGVQD (reference sequence). J gave up 1 base and V 2 bases, and 6 bases lay outside the gene matches. CDR3: CASSEIAGVSSYEQYF. Here the CDR3 DNA reads TGCGCCAGCAGTGAGATAGCGGGGGTGTCATCCTACGAGCAGTACTTC.

The CDR3 DNA follows: TGCGCCAGCAGCTTGGGAACGGGGGACACCGGGGAGCTGTTTTTT. Its translation: CASSLGTGDTGELFF. The gene calls are TRBV5-1 and TRBJ2-2; D is perhaps TRBD2 (6 bases). Germline V gene data show CDR1 as SGHRS and CDR2 as YFSETQ. V was clipped by 0 bases and J by 3 bases, with 9 bases between them. The CDR3 has 15 residues.

This clone appeared a few times. The gene calls are TRBV24-1 and TRBJ1-2; D not certain. V dropped 4 bases and J dropped 4 bases, with 9 bases sitting between them. Germline assignment: CDR1 KGHDR and CDR2 SFDVKD. This CDR3 has 13 amino acids. This chain's CDR3 is CATSERPGYGYTF. The CDR3 nucleotides are TGTGCCACCAGTGAGAGACCGGGCTATGGCTACACCTTC.

CDR3 sequence (DNA): TGCAGTGCTAGTGGGGCGGGACGGACCTCTACGCAGTATTTT. Translation: CSASGAGRTSTQYF. V usage is TRBV20-1 and J usage is TRBJ2-3, with D tentatively TRBD2 (6 bases). The germline V and J ends were trimmed by 3 bases and 8 bases, with 18 bases remaining between them. The germline CDR1 and CDR2 sequences are DFQATT and SNEGSKA (reference sequence). This CDR3 region has 14 residues.

The chain is built from TRBV12-5 and TRBJ2-1, with 13 bases aligning to TRBD2. V trimming: 6 bases; J trimming: 7 bases; junction bases outside the gene matches: 3. CDR3 size: 14 residues. Germline assignment: CDR1 LGHNT and CDR2 FRNRAP. CDR3 nucleotides: TGTGCTAGTGGGGGGACTAGCGGGGAGAATGAGCAGTTCTTC. Translation gives CASGGTSGENEQFF.

The gene calls are TRBV25-1 and TRBJ2-1, with D perhaps matching TRBD2 (5 bases). The CDR3 is 14 residues long. Germline CDR1 is MGHDK and CDR2 is SYGVNS. The V gene lost 2 bases and the J gene lost 8 bases, with 13 bases spanning the gap. The CDR3 protein is CASSETAEGDEQFF. The CDR3, as DNA: TGTGCCAGCAGTGAAACGGCTGAGGGTGATGAGCAGTTCTTC.

The V call is TRBV13, the J call TRBJ2-5; 10 bases align to TRBD2. The CDR3 loop spans 17 amino acids. CDR1 is PRHDT, CDR2 FYEKMQ, per germline (reference sequence). With V trimmed by 5 bases and J by 0 bases, 9 bases remained unmatched. This CDR3 reads CASSTRTSGTYQETQYF. The CDR3, as DNA: TGTGCCAGCAGCACCCGGACTAGCGGAACCTACCAAGAGACCCAGTACTTC.

V and J are TRBV4-2 and TRBJ1-1, with 7 positions matching TRBD1. This CDR3 region has 13 residues. The V gene end was trimmed by 1 base and the J gene end by 7 bases; junction bases not matched to a gene: 3. CDR1 LGHNA and CDR2 YNFKEQ come from the germline V gene. The CDR3 DNA reads as TGTGCCAGCAGCCAAGGAGGGGGCGATGAAGCTTTCTTT. Translated, it gives CASSQGGGDEAFF.

V is TRBV9 and J is TRBJ2-2; D may be TRBD2 (6 bases). Germline CDR1 and CDR2: SGDLS and YYNGEE. The CDR3 runs 17 residues. Between the trimmed V and J ends, which lost 0 bases and 6 bases, there was a span of 18 bases. CDR3 amino acids: CASSVATPRGKAGELFF. DNA of the CDR3: TGTGCCAGCAGCGTAGCCACCCCACGCGGGAAGGCCGGGGAGCTGTTTTTT. Full variable domain (rest looked up from reference TRBV9 and TRBJ2-2): DSGVTQTPKHLITATGQRVTLRCSPRSGDLSVYWYQQSLDQGLQFLIQYYNGEERAKGNILERFSAQQFPDLHSELNLSSLELGDSALYFCASSVATPRGKAGELFFGEGSRLTVL.

This chain connects TRBV6-5 to TRBJ2-3; the D gene is possibly TRBD1 (5 bases). CDR1 and CDR2 (germline): MNHEY, SVGAGI. Trimming took off 11 bases at V and 0 bases at J, with 12 bases between the two ends. CDR3 length: 13 residues. The CDR3 region has the DNA TGTGCCTCCATGGACACTAGCACAGATACGCAGTATTTT. As protein: CASMDTSTDTQYF.

This clone was seen just once. This chain links TRBV29-1 with TRBJ2-2, with D maybe TRBD2 (7 bases). CDR3 length: 13 amino acids. CDR1 and CDR2 from the germline V gene are SQVTM and ANQGSEA. V was cut by 8 bases and J by 6 bases, with 16 bases left in between. The CDR3: CSMRGGASGELFF. The CDR3 bases are TGCAGCATGAGGGGGGGCGCTTCCGGGGAGCTGTTTTTT.

V is TRBV11-2 and J is TRBJ1-6; D remains ambiguous. Trimming stripped 0 bases from V and 9 bases from J, with 6 bases between. This CDR3 is built from 13 residues. Germline CDR1 SGHAT, CDR2 FQNNGV. The CDR3 protein is CASSLDRFSPLHF. Here the CDR3 DNA reads TGTGCCAGCAGCTTAGATCGTTTTTCACCCCTCCACTTT.

The chain links TRBV6-2 or TRBV6-3 to TRBJ1-1; 7 bases are a match to TRBD1. V shed 4 bases and J 3 bases; nucleotides not matched to a gene: 5. The germline gives CDR1 MNHEY, CDR2 SVGEGT. This CDR3 has 14 amino acids. The CDR3 is CASSSQGWHTEAFF. The CDR3 region has the DNA TGTGCCAGCAGTTCACAGGGGTGGCACACTGAAGCTTTCTTT.

The chain recombines TRBV24-1 with TRBJ2-5, with TRBD1 matching over 11 bases. In germline, CDR1 is KGHDR, CDR2 SFDVKD. V was pared by 1 base and J by 5 bases, with 5 bases of the junction left unmatched. This CDR3 has 16 residues. CDR3 nucleotides: TGTGCCACCAGTGATTTTGGGGGACAGGGGGGGGAGACCCAGTACTTC. Translated: CATSDFGGQGGETQYF.

The chain couples TRBV27 to TRBJ1-5; D not certain. With 4 bases removed from V and 2 bases from J, the gap between germline ends came to 6 bases. There are 13 residues in the CDR3. Germline V gene lookup returns CDR1 MNHEY and CDR2 SMNVEV (reference sequence). In DNA form, the CDR3 reads TGTGCCAGCAGTTCCCGTGGCAATCAGCCCCAGCATTTT. Translation: CASSSRGNQPQHF.

This clone was counted a few times. V gene TRBV5-6 combines with J gene TRBJ1-5; D gene uncertain. V dropped 0 bases and J dropped 3 bases, with 7 bases sitting between them. Germline V gene lookup returns CDR1 SGHDT and CDR2 YYEEEE. The CDR3 is made up of 14 amino acids. This chain's CDR3 is CASSLGALNQPQHF. In DNA, the CDR3 is TGTGCCAGCAGCTTGGGGGCCCTCAATCAGCCCCAGCATTTT.

The chain joins TRBV18 to TRBJ1-4, with 7 bases fitting TRBD1. This CDR3 comprises 14 residues. Looked up from germline, CDR1 is KGHSH and CDR2 is LQKENI. Trimming removed 7 bases from V and 3 bases from J; junction bases left unmatched: 5. CDR3 coding DNA: TGTGCCAGCTTACAGGGGCCCTCTAATGAAAAACTGTTTTTT. Protein: CASLQGPSNEKLFF.

The gene calls are TRBV12-5 and TRBJ2-1, with D unresolved. Trimming shortened V by 1 base and J by 6 bases, and 16 bases separated the two germline ends. CDR1 LGHNT and CDR2 FRNRAP come from the germline V gene. This CDR3 is 16 amino acids long. The CDR3 region has the DNA TGTGCTAGTGGTTTGGGCGACACGTTCTATTTCAATGAGCAGTTCTTC. Protein sequence: CASGLGDTFYFNEQFF.

The chain joins TRBV12-3 or TRBV12-4 to TRBJ1-1, with 7 bases that match TRBD1. J lost 6 bases, V lost 7 bases, and 8 bases had no gene match. The CDR3 totals 13 residues. The CDR3 nucleotides read TGTGCCAGCACTCACGCCGGGACAGCTGAAGCTTTCTTT. Translation gives CASTHAGTAEAFF.

The rearrangement joins TRBV6-1 to TRBJ2-2, with 8 bases fitting TRBD1. Trimming removed 2 bases from V and 1 base from J; junction bases left unmatched: 3. Germline V gene lookup returns CDR1 MNHNS and CDR2 SASEGT. This CDR3 region has 16 residues. The CDR3 region is CASSEMGTGNTGELFF. The DNA of the CDR3 is TGTGCCAGCAGTGAAATGGGGACAGGGAACACCGGGGAGCTGTTTTTT.

The chain links TRBV7-9 to TRBJ2-5, with D maybe TRBD1 (6 bases). The CDR3 consists of 16 residues. Trimming cost V 5 bases and J 1 base, with 17 bases left between them. The germline gives CDR1 SEHNR, CDR2 FQNEAQ (reference sequence). Written as DNA, the CDR3 is TGTGCCAGCAGCGCCCGCCAGGGGCCAGCCCAAGAGACCCAGTACTTC. Its protein is CASSARQGPAQETQYF.

CDR3 DNA sequence: TGTGCCAGCAGAGACAGGGGGGAGACCCAGTACTTC. Amino acids: CASRDRGETQYF. The chain couples TRBV12-3 or TRBV12-4 to TRBJ2-5; 9 nucleotides line up with TRBD1. This CDR3 comprises 12 residues. J lost 5 bases, V lost 6 bases, and 1 base had no gene match.

CDR3 sequence reads: CSAPDTEKLFF. As DNA, the CDR3 is TGCAGTGCTCCTGACACGGAAAAACTGTTTTTT. This chain uses TRBV20-1 with TRBJ1-4; D gene unclear. There are 11 residues in the CDR3. Germline CDR1 is DFQATT and CDR2 is SNEGSKA (reference sequence). The germline V and J ends were trimmed by 5 bases and 8 bases, with 9 bases remaining between them.